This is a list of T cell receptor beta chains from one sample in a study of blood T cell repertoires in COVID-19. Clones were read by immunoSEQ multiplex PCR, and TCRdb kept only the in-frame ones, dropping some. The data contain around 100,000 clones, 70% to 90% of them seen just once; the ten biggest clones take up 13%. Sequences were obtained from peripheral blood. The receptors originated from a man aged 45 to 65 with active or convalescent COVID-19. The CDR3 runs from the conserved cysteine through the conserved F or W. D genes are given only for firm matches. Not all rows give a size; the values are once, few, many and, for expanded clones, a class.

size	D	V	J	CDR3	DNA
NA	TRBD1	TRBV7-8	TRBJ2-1	CASSSTGTGALNEQFF	TGTGCCAGCAGCTCCACCGGGACAGGGGCTTTGAATGAGCAGTTCTTC
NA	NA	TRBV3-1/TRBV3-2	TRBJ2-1	CASSRTAGNNEQFF	TGTGCCAGCTCCCGGACAGCCGGGAATAATGAGCAGTTCTTC
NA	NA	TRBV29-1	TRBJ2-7	CSVAQVVTDEQYF	TGCAGCGTTGCACAGGTGGTCACCGACGAGCAGTACTTC
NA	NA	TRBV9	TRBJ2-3	CASSVGPPVTDTQYF	TGTGCCAGCAGCGTGGGGCCCCCCGTCACAGATACGCAGTATTTT
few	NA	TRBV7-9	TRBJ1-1	CASSLIEGVNTEAFF	TGTGCCAGCAGCCTCATTGAGGGGGTGAACACTGAAGCTTTCTTT
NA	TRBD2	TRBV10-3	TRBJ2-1	CAIRTSGKNNEQFF	TGTGCCATCAGAACTAGCGGGAAAAACAATGAGCAGTTCTTC
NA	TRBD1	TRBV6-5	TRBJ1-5	CAVPLGTGLNQPQHF	TGTGCCGTACCTCTAGGGACAGGCCTCAATCAGCCCCAGCATTTT
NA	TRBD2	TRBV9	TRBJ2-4	CASSVASGGNIQYF	TGTGCCAGCAGCGTGGCTAGCGGGGGAAACATTCAGTACTTC
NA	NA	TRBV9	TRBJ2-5	CASSVGGETQYF	TGTGCCAGCAGCGTAGGAGGGGAGACCCAGTACTTC
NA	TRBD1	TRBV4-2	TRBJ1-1	CASSQEYGQGGLEAFF	TGTGCCAGCAGCCAAGAATACGGGCAGGGGGGCCTTGAAGCTTTCTTT
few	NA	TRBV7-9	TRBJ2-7	CASSYLGEQYF	TGTGCCAGCAGCTACCTCGGGGAGCAGTACTTC
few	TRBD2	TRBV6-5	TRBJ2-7	CASSGPGLASPYRYF	TGTGCCAGCAGCGGGCCTGGACTAGCCTCACCCTATAGGTACTTC
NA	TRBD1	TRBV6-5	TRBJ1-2	CASREGQRYGYTF	TGTGCCAGCAGGGAGGGACAGCGATATGGCTACACCTTC
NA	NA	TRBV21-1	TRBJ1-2	CASSAPGQGKEGYTF	TGTGCCAGCAGCGCCCCGGGACAGGGGAAAGAGGGCTACACCTTC
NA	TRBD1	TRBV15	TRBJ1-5	CATRNDPGQSNQPQHF	TGTGCCACCAGAAATGACCCGGGACAGTCGAATCAGCCCCAGCATTTT
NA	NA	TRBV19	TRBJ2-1	CASSIDTYNEQFF	TGTGCCAGTAGTATAGACACCTACAATGAGCAGTTCTTC
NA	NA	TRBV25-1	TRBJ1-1	CASSEGPGGVGTEAFF	TGTGCCAGCAGTGAAGGTCCGGGGGGGGTCGGCACTGAAGCTTTCTTT
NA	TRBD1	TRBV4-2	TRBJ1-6	CASSQPEGQGNSPLHF	TGTGCCAGCAGCCAACCTGAGGGACAGGGAAATTCACCCCTCCACTTT
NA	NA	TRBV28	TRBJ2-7	CASSLGAVQQYF	TGTGCCAGCAGTTTAGGAGCCGTCCAGCAGTACTTC
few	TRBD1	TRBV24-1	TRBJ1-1	CATSDSGQGEAFF	TGTGCCACCAGTGATTCGGGACAGGGTGAAGCTTTCTTT
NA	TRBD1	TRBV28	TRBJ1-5	CASRTTGADSSAQHF	TGTGCCAGCAGGACTACAGGGGCCGACTCCTCAGCCCAGCATTTT